A selection of T cell receptor beta chains follows, all from one sample in a study of shared clonotypes between healthy human individuals. The method was immunoSEQ multiplex PCR; TCRdb's version includes in-frame clones alone and lacks a portion of them. The sample comprises about 680,000 clones, 60% to 80% of which are singletons, and approximately 2% rests with the top ten. The sample comprised memory CD4+ T cells sorted from blood. The receptors were gathered from a woman under 40 in good health. Both conserved end residues are part of each CDR3. A D gene is named only where the DNA matches it firmly. Only some rows state a clone size, as once, few, many or a class for expanded clones.

J	V	size	D	DNA	CDR3
TRBJ2-1	TRBV27	once	-	TGTGCCAGCAGCGTTGAGGGCTACAATGAGCAGTTCTTC	CASSVEGYNEQFF
TRBJ2-2	TRBV5-1	-	TRBD1	TGCGCCAGCAGCTTGTGGCAGGGGGCTAACACCGGGGAGCTGTTTTTT	CASSLWQGANTGELFF
TRBJ1-1	TRBV2	-	-	TGTGCCAGCAGTGAAGCGCTGTTCGGAGGGGGGGCAGGGAACACTGAAGCTTTCTTT	CASSEALFGGGAGNTEAFF
TRBJ2-1	TRBV10-3	-	TRBD2	TGTGCCATCAGTGAGCCTACCGAGGGGTTGGGACTAGCGGCGTTCAGTGAGCAGTTCTTC	CAISEPTEGLGLAAFSEQFF
TRBJ2-5	TRBV5-6	-	TRBD1	TGTGCCAGCAGCCTGGACAGGGCGGAGACCCAGTACTTC	CASSLDRAETQYF
TRBJ1-4	TRBV6-6	-	TRBD1	TGTGCCAGCAACCGACAGGGCATAAATGAAAAACTGTTTTTT	CASNRQGINEKLFF
TRBJ1-1	TRBV27	-	-	TGTGCCAGCAGTATTCGAAACAGGAACACTGAAGCTTTCTTT	CASSIRNRNTEAFF
TRBJ2-3	TRBV4-1	-	-	TGCGCCAGCAGCCAAGATGTTGTGCCGAGCACAGATACGCAGTATTTT	CASSQDVVPSTDTQYF
TRBJ2-3	TRBV7-3	once	-	TGTGCCAGCAGCTTGGACTTTTCAGATACGCAGTATTTT	CASSLDFSDTQYF
TRBJ1-5	TRBV7-9	-	-	TGTGCCAGCAGCTTAGGAACGGATAGCAATCAGCCCCAGCATTTT	CASSLGTDSNQPQHF
TRBJ2-7	TRBV10-3	once	-	TGTGCCATCAGTGCACAGGGTGGATACTACGAGCAGTACTTC	CAISAQGGYYEQYF
TRBJ1-1	TRBV11-2	-	-	TGTGCCAGCAGCGCCCGACAGGCCATAAGAACTGAAGCTTTCTTT	CASSARQAIRTEAFF
TRBJ2-3	TRBV27	-	TRBD2	TGTGCCAGCACCCCCCTTGGTAAGCGGGAGGACGGAGATACGCAGTATTTT	CASTPLGKREDGDTQYF
TRBJ2-1	TRBV5-4	-	TRBD2	TGTGCCAGCAGCTTGGGTGCGGGAGTGGGGTACAATGAGCAGTTCTTC	CASSLGAGVGYNEQFF
TRBJ2-7	TRBV7-2	once	-	TGTGCCAGCAGCTTAGGGGCAGACTCCGCCTACGAGCAGTACTTC	CASSLGADSAYEQYF
TRBJ2-2	TRBV7-3	-	TRBD2	TGTGCCAGCAGCTTAACACCGTTCGGGACTAGCGGGAAGAACACCGGGGAGCTGTTTTTT	CASSLTPFGTSGKNTGELFF
TRBJ1-4	TRBV19	-	-	TGTGCCAGTAGGAAAGGGAATAATGAAAAACTGTTTTTT	CASRKGNNEKLFF
TRBJ2-3	TRBV9	-	TRBD1	TGTGCCAGCAGCGTTCATACAGGGGGAGTTTTAGATACGCAGTATTTT	CASSVHTGGVLDTQYF
TRBJ1-2	TRBV2	-	TRBD1	TGTGCCAGCAGTGACCAAGGGACAGGGCTCTACACCTTC	CASSDQGTGLYTF
TRBJ2-1	TRBV7-3	-	-	TGTGCCAGCAGCCCAGGGAGCGAGGGGGAGCAGTTCTTC	CASSPGSEGEQFF
TRBJ1-2	TRBV28	-	-	TGTGCCAGCAGCCCCCTAAGGACCGCTAACTATGGCTACACCTTC	CASSPLRTANYGYTF
TRBJ1-2	TRBV28	-	-	TGTGCCAGCACCAGATCCGGGACCCCGTATGGCTACACCTTC	CASTRSGTPYGYTF
TRBJ1-2	TRBV20-1	-	-	TGCAGTGCTAGAGTAGTAGCTGGCTACACCTTC	CSARVVAGYTF
TRBJ2-2	TRBV30	-	-	TGTGCCTGGAGTGTAATCTTTCGGGATATCGGAACCGGGGAGCTGTTTTTT	CAWSVIFRDIGTGELFF
TRBJ1-2	TRBV10-3	-	-	TGTGCCATCAGTCAAGTTGATGGAGGCTACACCTTC	CAISQVDGGYTF
TRBJ1-5	TRBV10-3	-	-	TGTGCCATCAGTGGACAGTTCAATCAGCCCCAGCATTTT	CAISGQFNQPQHF
TRBJ1-3	TRBV2	-	-	TGTGCCAGCAGTGAAATGGGACACGCAATCTCTGGAAACACCATATATTTT	CASSEMGHAISGNTIYF
TRBJ1-1	TRBV7-9	few	-	TGTGCCAGCAGCTTATTCACCCTGGGAAACACTGAAGCTTTCTTT	CASSLFTLGNTEAFF
TRBJ2-7	TRBV25-1	-	-	TGTGCCAGCAGTGACCCGTTCGGGGCGGACGAGCAGTACTTC	CASSDPFGADEQYF
TRBJ1-5	TRBV28	-	-	TGTGCCAGCAGCCCTAAACCGAAATACCTACGCAATTCGGCCCAGCATTTT	CASSPKPKYLRNSAQHF
TRBJ1-4	TRBV27	many	-	TGTGCCAGCCAAAAATTAGATGCAACTAATGAAAAACTGTTTTTT	CASQKLDATNEKLFF
TRBJ2-1	TRBV7-9	few	-	TGTGCCAGCAGCTTAGGTTTAGGACGGCACTTCTTC	CASSLGLGRHFF